This entry is about one T cell receptor beta chain. This entry belongs to a study of blood T cell repertoires in COVID-19. Overall study context: Specimens from acute and convalescent COVID-19 originated in the United States, Italy and Spain.

Sequencing used immunoSEQ multiplex PCR; TCRdb keeps in-frame clones, though not all of them. This sample has 300,000 to 450,000 clones, with more than 80% found just once. Participant age was about 18 to 100 years, and participants resided in fewer than 25 US areas. Researchers sorted participants into cohorts using their self-reported clinical history. Recovery meant two consecutive negative NP/OP PCR tests, professional clearance, or resolved symptoms. The CDR3 is made up of 14 amino acids. V lost 5 bases and J 4 bases, leaving 11 bases between the germline ends. The germline gives CDR1 LGHDT, CDR2 YNNKEL (reference sequence).

The chain links TRBV3-1 (or the pseudogene TRBV3-2) to TRBJ2-2, with D tentatively TRBD1 (6 bases). What was sequenced was PBMCs or T cells enriched from blood (not recorded which). This sequence was found in a man aged 18 to 29 who had recovered from COVID-19. Written as DNA, the CDR3 is TGTGCCAGCAGCAAACAGGGTAGCACCGGGGAGCTGTTTTTT. This encodes CASSKQGSTGELFF.